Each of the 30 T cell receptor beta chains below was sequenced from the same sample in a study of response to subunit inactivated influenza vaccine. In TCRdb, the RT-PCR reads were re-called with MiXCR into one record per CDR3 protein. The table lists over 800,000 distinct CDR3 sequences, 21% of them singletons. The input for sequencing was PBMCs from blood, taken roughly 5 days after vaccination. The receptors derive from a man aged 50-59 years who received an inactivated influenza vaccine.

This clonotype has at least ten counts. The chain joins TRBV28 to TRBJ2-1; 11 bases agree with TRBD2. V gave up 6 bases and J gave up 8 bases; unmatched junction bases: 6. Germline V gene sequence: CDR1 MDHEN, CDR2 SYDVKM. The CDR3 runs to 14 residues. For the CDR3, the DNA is TGTGCCAGCAGAAATAGCGGGAGGGCCCATGAGCAGTTCTTC. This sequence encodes CASRNSGRAHEQFF. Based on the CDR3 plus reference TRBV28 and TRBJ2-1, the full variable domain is DVKVTQSSRYLVKRTGEKVFLECVQDMDHENMFWYRQDPGLGLRLIYFSYDVKMKEKGDIPEGYSVSREKKERFSLILESASTNQTSMYLCASRNSGRAHEQFFGPGTRLTVL.

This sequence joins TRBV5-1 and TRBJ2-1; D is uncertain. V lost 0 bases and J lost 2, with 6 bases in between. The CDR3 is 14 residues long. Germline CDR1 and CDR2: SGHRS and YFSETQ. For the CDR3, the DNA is TGCGCCAGCAGCTTGGTTACACCCTACAATGAGCAGTTCTTC. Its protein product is CASSLVTPYNEQFF.

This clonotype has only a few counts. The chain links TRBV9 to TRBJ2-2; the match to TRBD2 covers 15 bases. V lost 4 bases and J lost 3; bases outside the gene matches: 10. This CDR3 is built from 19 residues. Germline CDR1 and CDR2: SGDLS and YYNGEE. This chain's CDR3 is CASSPSVGLAGGYTGELFF. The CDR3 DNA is TGTGCCAGCAGCCCCTCCGTAGGACTAGCGGGAGGGTACACCGGGGAGCTGTTTTTT.

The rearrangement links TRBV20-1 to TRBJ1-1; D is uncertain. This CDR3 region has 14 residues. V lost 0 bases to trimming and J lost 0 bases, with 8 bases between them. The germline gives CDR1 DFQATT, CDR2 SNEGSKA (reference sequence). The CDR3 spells CSAREWAMNTEAFF. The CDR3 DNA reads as TGCAGTGCTAGAGAGTGGGCCATGAACACTGAAGCTTTCTTT.

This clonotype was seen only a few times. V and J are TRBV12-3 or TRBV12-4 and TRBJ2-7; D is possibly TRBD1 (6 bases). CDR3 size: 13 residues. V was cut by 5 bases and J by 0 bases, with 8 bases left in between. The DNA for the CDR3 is TGTGCCAGCAGTATGGACAGCTCCTACGAGCAGTACTTC. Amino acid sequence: CASSMDSSYEQYF.

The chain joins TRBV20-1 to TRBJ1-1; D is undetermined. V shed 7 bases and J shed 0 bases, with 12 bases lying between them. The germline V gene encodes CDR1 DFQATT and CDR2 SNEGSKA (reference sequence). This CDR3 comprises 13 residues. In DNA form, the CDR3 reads TGCAGTGGTTCCAAAAACCTGAACACTGAAGCTTTCTTT. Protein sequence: CSGSKNLNTEAFF.

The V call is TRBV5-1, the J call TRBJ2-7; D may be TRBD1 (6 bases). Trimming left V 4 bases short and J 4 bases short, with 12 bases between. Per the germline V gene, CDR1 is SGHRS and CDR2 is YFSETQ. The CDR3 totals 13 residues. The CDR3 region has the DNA TGCGCCAGCAGCCCGGACAGAAGGTACGAGCAGTACTTC. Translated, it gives CASSPDRRYEQYF.

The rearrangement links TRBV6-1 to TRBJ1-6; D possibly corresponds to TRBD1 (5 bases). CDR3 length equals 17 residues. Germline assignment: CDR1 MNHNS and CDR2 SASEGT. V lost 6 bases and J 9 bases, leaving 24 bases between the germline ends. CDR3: CASSLTRARIRSSPLHF. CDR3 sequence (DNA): TGTGCCAGCAGCCTCACCAGGGCGCGAATAAGAAGTTCACCCCTCCACTTT.

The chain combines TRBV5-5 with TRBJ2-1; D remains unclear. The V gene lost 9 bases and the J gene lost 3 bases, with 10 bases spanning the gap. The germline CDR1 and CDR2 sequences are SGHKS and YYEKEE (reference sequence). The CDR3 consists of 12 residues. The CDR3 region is CATLSDYNEQFF. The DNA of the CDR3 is TGTGCCACCCTCTCGGACTACAATGAGCAGTTCTTC.

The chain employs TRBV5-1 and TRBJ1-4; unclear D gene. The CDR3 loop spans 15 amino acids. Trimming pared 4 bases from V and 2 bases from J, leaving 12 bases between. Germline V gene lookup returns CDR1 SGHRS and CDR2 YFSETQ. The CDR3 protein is CASSQGGVTNEKLFF. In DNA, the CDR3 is TGCGCCAGCAGCCAAGGCGGGGTTACTAATGAAAAACTGTTTTTT.

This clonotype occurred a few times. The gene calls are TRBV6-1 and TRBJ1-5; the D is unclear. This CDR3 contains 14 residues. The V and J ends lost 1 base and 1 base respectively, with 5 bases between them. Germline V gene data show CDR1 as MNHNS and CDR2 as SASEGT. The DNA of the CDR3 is TGTGCCAGCAGTGAAGGGCCGAGCAATCAGCCCCAGCATTTT. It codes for CASSEGPSNQPQHF.

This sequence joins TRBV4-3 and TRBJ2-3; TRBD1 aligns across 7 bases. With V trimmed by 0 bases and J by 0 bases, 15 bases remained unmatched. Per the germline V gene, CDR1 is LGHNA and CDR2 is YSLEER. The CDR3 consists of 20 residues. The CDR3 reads CASSQDTQGKRRSSTDTQYF. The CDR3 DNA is TGCGCCAGCAGCCAAGATACACAGGGGAAACGCCGGTCTAGCACAGATACGCAGTATTTT.

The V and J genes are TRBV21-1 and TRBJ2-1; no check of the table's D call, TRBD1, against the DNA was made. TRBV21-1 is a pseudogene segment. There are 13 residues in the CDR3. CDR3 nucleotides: TGTGCCAGCAAGTGGAGCAGGGTAAATGAGCAGTTCTTC. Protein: CASKWSRVNEQFF.

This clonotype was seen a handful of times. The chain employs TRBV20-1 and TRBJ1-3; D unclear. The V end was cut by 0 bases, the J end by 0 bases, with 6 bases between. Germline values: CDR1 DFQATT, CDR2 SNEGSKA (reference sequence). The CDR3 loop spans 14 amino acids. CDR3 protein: CSAREGVSGNTIYF. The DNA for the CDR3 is TGCAGTGCTAGAGAAGGAGTCTCTGGAAACACCATATATTTT.

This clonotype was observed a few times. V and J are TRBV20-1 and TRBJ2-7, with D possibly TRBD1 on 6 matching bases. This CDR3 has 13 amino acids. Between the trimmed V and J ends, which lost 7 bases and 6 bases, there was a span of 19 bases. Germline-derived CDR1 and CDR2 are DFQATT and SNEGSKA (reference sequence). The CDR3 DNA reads TGCAGTGGAAAGACAGGTCAGAGTCGCGAGCAGTACTTC. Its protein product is CSGKTGQSREQYF.

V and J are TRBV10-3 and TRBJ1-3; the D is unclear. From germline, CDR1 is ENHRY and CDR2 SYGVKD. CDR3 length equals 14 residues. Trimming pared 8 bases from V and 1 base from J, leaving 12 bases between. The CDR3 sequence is CAICGLGSGNTIYF. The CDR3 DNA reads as TGTGCCATCTGCGGACTTGGGTCTGGAAACACCATATATTTT.

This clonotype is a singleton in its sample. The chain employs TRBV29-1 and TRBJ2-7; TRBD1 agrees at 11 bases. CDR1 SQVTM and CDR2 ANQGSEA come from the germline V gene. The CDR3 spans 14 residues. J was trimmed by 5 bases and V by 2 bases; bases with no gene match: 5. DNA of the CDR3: TGCAGCGTTGAAACCCGGGACAGGGGGAACGAGCAGTACTTC. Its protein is CSVETRDRGNEQYF.

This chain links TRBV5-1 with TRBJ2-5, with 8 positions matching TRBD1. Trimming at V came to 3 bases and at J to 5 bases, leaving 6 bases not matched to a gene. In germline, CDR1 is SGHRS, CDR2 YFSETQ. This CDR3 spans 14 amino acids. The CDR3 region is CASSYGQGPETQYF. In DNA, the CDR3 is TGCGCCAGCAGCTACGGACAGGGCCCGGAGACCCAGTACTTC.

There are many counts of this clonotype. The CDR3 is CASSFGTLGYTF. CDR3 bases: TGTGCCAGCAGTTTCGGGACATTAGGCTACACCTTC. The chain recombines TRBV12-3 or TRBV12-4 with TRBJ1-2; maybe TRBD1 (6 bases). Trimming removed 3 bases at V and 8 bases at J, with 10 bases between. The CDR3 is made up of 12 amino acids.

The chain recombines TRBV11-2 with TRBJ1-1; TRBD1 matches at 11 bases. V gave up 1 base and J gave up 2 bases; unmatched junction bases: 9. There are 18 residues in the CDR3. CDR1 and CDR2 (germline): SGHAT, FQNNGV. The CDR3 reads CASSLGTRDRGFNTEAFF. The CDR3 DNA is TGTGCCAGCAGCTTAGGCACCCGGGACAGGGGGTTTAACACTGAAGCTTTCTTT.

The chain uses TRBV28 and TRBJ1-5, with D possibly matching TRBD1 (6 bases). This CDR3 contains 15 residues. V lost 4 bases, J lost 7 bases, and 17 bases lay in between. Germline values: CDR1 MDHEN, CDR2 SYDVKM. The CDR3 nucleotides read TGTGCCAGCAGTTATTTTGTGAGGCAGGGGCAGCCCCAGCATTTT. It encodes CASSYFVRQGQPQHF.

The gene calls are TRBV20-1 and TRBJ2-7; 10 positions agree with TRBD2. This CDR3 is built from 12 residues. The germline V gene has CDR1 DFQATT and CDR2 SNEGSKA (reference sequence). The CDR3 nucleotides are TGCAGCCTAAGCGGGAGGGCGACCGAGCAGTACTTC. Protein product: CSLSGRATEQYF.

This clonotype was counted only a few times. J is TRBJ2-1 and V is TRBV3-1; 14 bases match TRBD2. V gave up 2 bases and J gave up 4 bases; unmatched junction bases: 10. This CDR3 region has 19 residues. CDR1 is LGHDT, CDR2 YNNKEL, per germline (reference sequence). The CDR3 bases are TGTGCCAGCAGCCAACTGGGACTAGCGGGAGAAGGGCGATACAATGAGCAGTTCTTC. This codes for CASSQLGLAGEGRYNEQFF.

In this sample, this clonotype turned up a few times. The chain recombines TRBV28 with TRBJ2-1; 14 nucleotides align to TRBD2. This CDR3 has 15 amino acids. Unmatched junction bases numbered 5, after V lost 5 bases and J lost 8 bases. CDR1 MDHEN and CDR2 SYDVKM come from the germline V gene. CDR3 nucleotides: TGTGCCAGCAGTCGACTAGCGGGAGGGAGCTATGAGCAGTTCTTC. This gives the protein CASSRLAGGSYEQFF.

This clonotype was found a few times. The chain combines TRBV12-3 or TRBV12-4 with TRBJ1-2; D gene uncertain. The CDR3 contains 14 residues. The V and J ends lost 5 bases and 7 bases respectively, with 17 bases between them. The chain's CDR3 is CASSPPAERFGYTF. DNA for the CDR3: TGTGCCAGCAGTCCCCCCGCGGAGAGGTTTGGCTACACCTTC.

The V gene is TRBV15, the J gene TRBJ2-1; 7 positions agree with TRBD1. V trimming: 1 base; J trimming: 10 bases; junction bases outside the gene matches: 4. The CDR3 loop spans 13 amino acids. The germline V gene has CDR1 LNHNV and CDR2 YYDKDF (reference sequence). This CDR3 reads CATSRVGTVEQFF. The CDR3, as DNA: TGTGCCACCAGCAGAGTTGGGACAGTGGAGCAGTTCTTC.

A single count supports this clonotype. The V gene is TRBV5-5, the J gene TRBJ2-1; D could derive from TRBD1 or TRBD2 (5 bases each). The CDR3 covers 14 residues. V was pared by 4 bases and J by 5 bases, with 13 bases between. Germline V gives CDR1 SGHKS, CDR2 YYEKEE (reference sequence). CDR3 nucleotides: TGTGCCAGCAGCCAGGGACCTATGGACAATGAGCAGTTCTTC. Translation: CASSQGPMDNEQFF.

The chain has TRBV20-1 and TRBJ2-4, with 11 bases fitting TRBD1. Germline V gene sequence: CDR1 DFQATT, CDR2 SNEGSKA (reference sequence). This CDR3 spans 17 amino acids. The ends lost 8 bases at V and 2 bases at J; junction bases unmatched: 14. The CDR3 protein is CSRPGTGGLLSKNIQYF. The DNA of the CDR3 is TGCAGTCGCCCCGGGACAGGGGGTTTGCTGTCCAAAAACATTCAGTACTTC.

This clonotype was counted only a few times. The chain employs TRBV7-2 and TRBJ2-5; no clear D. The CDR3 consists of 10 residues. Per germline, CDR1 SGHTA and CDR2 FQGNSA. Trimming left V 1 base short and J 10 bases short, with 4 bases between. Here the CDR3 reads CASSLGLQYF. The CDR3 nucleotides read TGTGCCAGCAGCTTAGGACTCCAGTACTTC.

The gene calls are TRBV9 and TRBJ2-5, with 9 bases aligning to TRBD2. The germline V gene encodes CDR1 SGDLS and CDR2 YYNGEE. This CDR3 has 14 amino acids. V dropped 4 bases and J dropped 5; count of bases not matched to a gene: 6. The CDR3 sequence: CASSLSGSGETQYF. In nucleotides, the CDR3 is TGTGCCAGCAGCCTTAGCGGGAGTGGTGAGACCCAGTACTTC.